These 10 T cell receptor beta chains share one sample of origin, sequenced in a study of Ad26.COV2.S vaccination and SARS-CoV-2 variants. Data came from immunoSEQ multiplex PCR; TCRdb stores just in-frame clones and leaves some out. The data hold 410,000 or so clones, with around nine tenths observed a single time. Stated treatment: roughly 20 received Ad26.COV2.S at low or high dose, single or two shots; 5 received placebo; per-sample allocation not given. Specimen acquisition occurred on day 63 following the initial vaccine or placebo injection. Specimen: peripheral blood, collected in a trial of Ad26.COV2.S vaccine versus placebo. These receptors were collected from a person between 18 and 60 years old who received the Ad26.COV2.S COVID-19 vaccine or a placebo.

This clone has just a few counts. This sequence joins TRBV6-1 and TRBJ1-2; the D gene is possibly TRBD1 (6 bases). V was shortened by 3 bases and J by 2 bases, with 13 bases between the two germline ends. The CDR3 contains 15 residues. The germline V gene encodes CDR1 MNHNS and CDR2 SASEGT. The CDR3 is CASSDPGDANYGYTF. The CDR3 region has the DNA TGTGCCAGCAGTGATCCAGGGGATGCGAACTATGGCTACACCTTC.

This chain links TRBV19 with TRBJ2-3, with a weak D call TRBD1 (6 bases). Looked up from germline, CDR1 is LNHDA and CDR2 is SQIVND (reference sequence). The CDR3 runs to 15 residues. The germline V and J ends were trimmed by 10 bases and 0 bases, with 17 bases remaining between them. The CDR3 here is CATSPQGASTDTQYF. In nucleotides, the CDR3 is TGTGCCACCTCACCACAGGGAGCTAGCACAGATACGCAGTATTTT.

This chain uses TRBV11-3 with TRBJ2-1, with TRBD2 identical over 13 bases. Germline V gene sequence: CDR1 SGHNT, CDR2 YENEEA. CDR3 length equals 18 residues. V shed 5 bases and J 4 bases; nucleotides not matched to a gene: 11. The CDR3, as DNA: TGTGCCAGCAGCCCTGCGACAGGGGGACTAGCGGGATACAATGAGCAGTTCTTC. Protein: CASSPATGGLAGYNEQFF.

J is TRBJ2-7 and V is TRBV15, with D hard to call. The V gene's germline CDR1 is LNHNV and CDR2 YYDKDF (reference sequence). V was shortened by 4 bases and J by 10 bases, with 17 bases between the two germline ends. The CDR3 runs to 13 residues. As DNA, the CDR3 is TGTGCCACCAGCACGAAGGGCGGTGTTGGTCAGTACTTC. Protein sequence: CATSTKGGVGQYF.

The table lists this clone with a few counts. The rearrangement joins TRBV7-9 to TRBJ1-2; D is unresolved. V lost 2 bases to trimming and J lost 0 bases, with 10 bases between them. Germline loops: CDR1 SEHNR, CDR2 FQNEAQ (reference sequence). CDR3 length equals 15 residues. CDR3 in DNA: TGTGCCAGCAGCTTACAGGAAACCTCTAACTATGGCTACACCTTC. This translates into CASSLQETSNYGYTF.

This clone came up many times. V usage is TRBV7-2 and J usage is TRBJ2-1, with 10 bases identical to TRBD2. This CDR3 has 17 amino acids. After removal of 1 base from V and 7 bases from J, the junction contained 10 bases not matched to a gene. CDR1 is SGHTA, CDR2 FQGNSA, per germline. CDR3 region: CASSLVVRTSGTNEQFF. The CDR3 nucleotides read TGTGCCAGCAGCTTAGTAGTCAGGACTAGCGGAACTAATGAGCAGTTCTTC.

The chain uses TRBV5-1 and TRBJ1-1; D gene ambiguous. V gave up 7 bases and J gave up 5 bases, with 15 bases separating them. The germline gives CDR1 SGHRS, CDR2 YFSETQ. The CDR3 has 13 residues. CDR3 region: CASSRGGSTEAFF. The CDR3 DNA reads as TGCGCCAGCTCGAGAGGAGGGAGTACTGAAGCTTTCTTT.

This rearrangement joins TRBV28 to TRBJ1-4; tentative D call: TRBD1 (6 bases). Germline loops: CDR1 MDHEN, CDR2 SYDVKM. CDR3 length equals 16 residues. V gave up 4 bases and J gave up 8 bases, with 20 bases separating them. CDR3 region: CASSSAMGGELEKLFF. The CDR3 nucleotides read TGTGCCAGCAGTTCCGCGATGGGGGGCGAGTTAGAAAAACTGTTTTTT.

J is TRBJ1-1 and V is TRBV7-9; unclear D gene. The V and J ends lost 3 bases and 1 base respectively, with 6 bases between them. Germline V gene data show CDR1 as SEHNR and CDR2 as FQNEAQ (reference sequence). CDR3 size: 13 residues. The CDR3 nucleotides read TGTGCCAGCAGCTTGAGTCGGAACACTGAAGCTTTCTTT. It translates to CASSLSRNTEAFF.

CDR3 sequence (DNA): TGTGCCAGCAGTTCGGGGGGAGGGTATGGCTACACCTTC. This sequence encodes CASSSGGGYGYTF. The V call is TRBV6-5, the J call TRBJ1-2; possibly TRBD1 for D (5 bases). CDR1 is MNHEY, CDR2 SVGAGI, per germline. CDR3 length: 13 amino acids. V was pared by 4 bases and J by 5 bases, with 11 bases between.